This T cell receptor beta chain comes out of a study of cytomegalovirus exposure and HLA in healthy donors. This clone has more than one count but fewer than ten. The V and J ends lost 4 bases and 5 bases respectively, with 15 bases between them. There are 14 residues in the CDR3. Germline CDR1 and CDR2: SGHRS and YFSETQ. Use of 60 Vbeta and 13 Jbeta primers characterized the PCR. Here immunoSEQ multiplex PCR was the method, and the copy in TCRdb shows in-frame clones only, minus some. Of around 150,000 clones in the sample, approximately 80% were seen once. The TCR originated in a man in his forties in good health and CMV-seronegative. The gene calls are TRBV5-1 and TRBJ1-1; TRBD1 might be the D (6 bases). Sequences were obtained from PBMCs. As DNA, the CDR3 is TGCGCCAGCAGCCCGACAGGATGGGATACTGAAGCTTTCTTT. Its translation is CASSPTGWDTEAFF.